Detailed here is one T cell receptor beta chain. Its specificity is not known. This entry belongs to a study of long-term antiretroviral therapy in people with HIV. Before they underwent DNA extraction, samples held roughly 0.95-11 million cryopreserved PBMC. V lost 5 bases, J lost 1 base, and 5 bases lay in between. The CDR3 extends over 12 amino acids. CDR1 and CDR2 (germline): GTSNPN, SVGIG (reference sequence). immunoSEQ v3.0 was run at survey level. The protocol was immunoSEQ multiplex PCR, while the TCRdb copy is restricted to in-frame clones and leaves out a portion. The sample carries under 9,000 clones, 82% recorded once. The study's findings and limits: No data were available on ART adherence, viral resistance or therapy changes. Possibly under older ART regimens, blood was drawn between the mid-2000s and the late 2010s. CDR3 length ranges were narrower in HIV repertoires than in controls.

This clonotype was obtained from a man aged 40-50 years with HIV. The rearrangement links TRBV30 to TRBJ1-4; D is unclear. This specimen was unsorted PBMCs, taken 0.1 years after starting antiretroviral therapy. CDR3 nucleotide sequence: TGTGCCTGGGGTGGAACTAATGAAAAACTGTTTTTT. Translation gives CAWGGTNEKLFF.